This T cell receptor beta chain was retrieved from a study of blood T cell repertoires in COVID-19. Study summary: There were acute and convalescent COVID-19 samples, and they came from the United States, Italy and Spain. T cells, B-cell-depleted T cells, or PBMCs supplied cDNA or gDNA.

Per the germline V gene, CDR1 is MDHEN and CDR2 is SYDVKM. V lost 5 bases and J 8 bases, leaving 19 bases between the germline ends. The CDR3 consists of 15 residues. In the original analysis: Amplification of reference gene primers provided the estimated nucleated cell counts. Using immunoSEQ multiplex PCR, the repertoire was profiled, and TCRdb retains in-frame clones only, with some absent. The V and J calls and clone size are taken from that table; D and trimming were inferred from the DNA. This table holds about 98,000 clones, about 85% found once. The rearrangement joins TRBV28 to TRBJ2-1; tentative D call: TRBD2 (7 bases). The sample consisted of peripheral blood. The receptor comes from a man between 65 and 85 years old with acute or convalescent COVID-19. The CDR3 DNA reads as TGTGCCAGCAGTGTGGGAGGGGGGGCGGTCGATGAGCAGTTCTTC. It yields the protein CASSVGGGAVDEQFF.